Presented here are 3 T cell receptor beta chains from one specimen sequenced in a study of PD-L1 blockade in urothelial cancer. TCRdb's copy holds only in-frame clones and misses some; the assay was immunoSEQ multiplex PCR. Among roughly 45,000 clones, 88% were seen once, and the ten largest hold over 12%. The sample in question was PBMCs, obtained around atezolizumab (anti-PD-L1) treatment. Receptors were obtained from a woman aged 55-70 years with urothelial cancer.

The CDR3 nucleotides read TGTGCCAGCAGCTTTCAACTAGCTATCTACAATGAGCAGTTCTTC. Translation gives CASSFQLAIYNEQFF. This sequence joins TRBV7-2 and TRBJ2-1, with D tentatively TRBD2 (6 bases). The V gene's germline CDR1 is SGHTA and CDR2 FQGNSA. This CDR3 comprises 15 residues. V lost 3 bases, J lost 3 bases, and 12 bases lay in between. The variable domain in full, with the rest retrieved from reference TRBV7-2 and TRBJ2-1, is GAGVSQSPSNKVTEKGKDVELRCDPISGHTALYWYRQSLGQGLEFLIYFQGNSAPDKSGLPSDRFSAERTGGSVSTLTIQRTQQEDSAVYLCASSFQLAIYNEQFFGPGTRLTVL.

V usage is TRBV6-1 and J usage is TRBJ1-3; perhaps TRBD1 as D (6 bases). The CDR3 extends over 15 amino acids. Trimming removed 4 bases at V and 4 bases at J, with 14 bases between. Germline V CDR1 and CDR2: MNHNS, SASEGT. The CDR3 nucleotides read TGTGCCAGCAGTGCCTCGCCTGGACAGGGAAACACCATATATTTT. Translation gives CASSASPGQGNTIYF.

The J gene is TRBJ2-5, the V gene TRBV10-3; tentatively, D is TRBD1 (6 bases). The germline gives CDR1 ENHRY, CDR2 SYGVKD. This CDR3 region has 11 residues. Trimming stripped 7 bases from V and 3 bases from J, with 6 bases between. CDR3 sequence: CAIKGEETQYF. The CDR3 bases are TGTGCCATCAAGGGGGAAGAGACCCAGTACTTC.